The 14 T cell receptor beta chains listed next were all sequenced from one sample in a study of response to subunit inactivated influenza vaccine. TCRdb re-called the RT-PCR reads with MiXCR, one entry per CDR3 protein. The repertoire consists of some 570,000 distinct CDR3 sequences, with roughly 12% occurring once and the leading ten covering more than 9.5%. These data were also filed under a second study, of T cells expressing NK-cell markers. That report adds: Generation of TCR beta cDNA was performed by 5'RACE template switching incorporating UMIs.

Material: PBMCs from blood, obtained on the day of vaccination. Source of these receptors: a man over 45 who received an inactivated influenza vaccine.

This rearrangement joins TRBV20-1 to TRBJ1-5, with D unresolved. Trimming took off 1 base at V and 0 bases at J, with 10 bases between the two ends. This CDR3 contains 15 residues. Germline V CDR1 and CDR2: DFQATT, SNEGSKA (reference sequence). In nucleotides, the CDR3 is TGCAGTGCTAGAGTCCGAAGCATTAGCAATCAGCCCCAGCATTTT. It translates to CSARVRSISNQPQHF.

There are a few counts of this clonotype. The CDR3 DNA follows: TGTGCCAGCAGCTTACGCGCTAGCGGGGGGAACACAGATACGCAGTATTTT. Residues: CASSLRASGGNTDTQYF. The rearrangement uses TRBV7-2 and TRBJ2-3, with 11 positions matching TRBD2. The CDR3 covers 17 residues. Germline CDR1 is SGHTA and CDR2 is FQGNSA. With 2 bases clipped from V and 2 bases from J, the junction kept 6 bases outside the gene matches.

CDR3 in DNA: TGTGCCATCAGTGCTAGCGGGGGATCGAACACCGGGGAGCTGTTTTTT. This encodes CAISASGGSNTGELFF. The chain recombines TRBV10-3 with TRBJ2-2; the match to TRBD2 covers 10 bases. This CDR3 region has 16 residues. J was trimmed by 0 bases and V by 4 bases; bases with no gene match: 2. CDR1 is ENHRY and CDR2 is SYGVKD in the germline V gene.

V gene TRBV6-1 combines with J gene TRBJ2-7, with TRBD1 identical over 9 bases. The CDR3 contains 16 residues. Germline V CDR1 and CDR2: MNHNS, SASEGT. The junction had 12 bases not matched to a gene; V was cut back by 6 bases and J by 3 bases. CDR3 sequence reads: CASSPPPGQGRYEQYF. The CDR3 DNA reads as TGTGCCAGCAGCCCCCCCCCGGGACAGGGACGCTACGAGCAGTACTTC.

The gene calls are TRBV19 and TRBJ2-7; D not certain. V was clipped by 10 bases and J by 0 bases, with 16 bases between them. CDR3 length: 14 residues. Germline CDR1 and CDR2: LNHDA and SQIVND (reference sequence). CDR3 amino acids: CATADPPTSYEQYF. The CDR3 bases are TGTGCCACCGCAGACCCTCCGACCTCCTACGAGCAGTACTTC. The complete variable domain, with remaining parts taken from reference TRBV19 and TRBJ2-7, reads DGGITQSPKYLFRKEGQNVTLSCEQNLNHDAMYWYRQDPGQGLRLIYYSQIVNDFQKGDIAEGYSVSREKKESFPLTVTSAQKNPTAFYLCATADPPTSYEQYFGPGTRLTVT.

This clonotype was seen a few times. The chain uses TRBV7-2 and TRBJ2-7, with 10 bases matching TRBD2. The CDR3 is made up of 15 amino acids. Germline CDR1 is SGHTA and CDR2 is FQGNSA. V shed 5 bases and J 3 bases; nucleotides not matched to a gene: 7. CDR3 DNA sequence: TGTGCCAGCAGCCCAGCGGCTAGCGGGAGCTACGAGCAGTACTTC. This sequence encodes CASSPAASGSYEQYF.

CDR3 region: CASIRDRTNTEAFF. The CDR3 nucleotides read TGTGCCAGCATCCGGGACAGGACCAACACTGAAGCTTTCTTT. The chain is built from TRBV12-3 or TRBV12-4 and TRBJ1-1; TRBD1 matches 8 bases. After removal of 7 bases from V and 2 bases from J, the junction contained 6 bases not matched to a gene. CDR3 length equals 14 residues.

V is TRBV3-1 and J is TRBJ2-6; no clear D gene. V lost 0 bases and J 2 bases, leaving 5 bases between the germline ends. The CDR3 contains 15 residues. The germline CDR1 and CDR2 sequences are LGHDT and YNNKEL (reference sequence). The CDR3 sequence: CASSQDRAGANVLTF. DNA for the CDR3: TGTGCCAGCAGCCAAGATAGGGCTGGGGCCAACGTCCTGACTTTC.

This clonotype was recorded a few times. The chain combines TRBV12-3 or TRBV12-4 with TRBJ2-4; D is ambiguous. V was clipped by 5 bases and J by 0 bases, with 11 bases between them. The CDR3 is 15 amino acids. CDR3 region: CASSLTNLAKNIQYF. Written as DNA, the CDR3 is TGTGCCAGCAGTCTAACGAATCTAGCCAAAAACATTCAGTACTTC.

The DNA of the CDR3 is TGTGCCAGTAGTATAGAGGGGGCATGGCCCTACGAGCAGTACTTC. Translated, it gives CASSIEGAWPYEQYF. This chain joins TRBV19 and TRBJ2-7, with a possible D match to TRBD1 (6 bases). Germline lookup yields CDR1 LNHDA and CDR2 SQIVND (reference sequence). V dropped 0 bases and J dropped 2 bases, with 11 bases sitting between them. The CDR3 has 15 amino acids.

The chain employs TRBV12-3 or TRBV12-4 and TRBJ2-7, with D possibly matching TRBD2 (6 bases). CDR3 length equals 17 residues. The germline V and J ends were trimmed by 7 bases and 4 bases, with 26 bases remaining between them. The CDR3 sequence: CASMTLGGNDLRYEQYF. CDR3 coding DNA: TGTGCCAGCATGACGTTGGGGGGAAACGACCTCCGGTACGAGCAGTACTTC.

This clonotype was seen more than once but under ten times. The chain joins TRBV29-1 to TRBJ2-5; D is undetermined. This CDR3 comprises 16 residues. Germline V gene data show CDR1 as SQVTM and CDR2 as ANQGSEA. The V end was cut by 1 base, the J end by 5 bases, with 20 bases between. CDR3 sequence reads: CSVEAPNSYFEETQYF. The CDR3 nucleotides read TGCAGCGTTGAAGCGCCGAACAGCTATTTTGAGGAGACCCAGTACTTC. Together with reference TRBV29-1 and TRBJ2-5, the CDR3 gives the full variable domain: SAVISQKPSRDICQRGTSLTIQCQVDSQVTMMFWYRQQPGQSLTLIATANQGSEATYESGFVIDKFPISRPNLTFSTLTVSNMSPEDSSIYLCSVEAPNSYFEETQYFGPGTRLLVL.

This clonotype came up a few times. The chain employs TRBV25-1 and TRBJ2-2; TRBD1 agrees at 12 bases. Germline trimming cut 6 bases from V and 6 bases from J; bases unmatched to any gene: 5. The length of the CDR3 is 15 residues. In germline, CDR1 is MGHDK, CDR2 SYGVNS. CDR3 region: CASRGTGGRAGELFF. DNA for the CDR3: TGTGCCAGCAGAGGGACAGGGGGCAGGGCCGGGGAGCTGTTTTTT.

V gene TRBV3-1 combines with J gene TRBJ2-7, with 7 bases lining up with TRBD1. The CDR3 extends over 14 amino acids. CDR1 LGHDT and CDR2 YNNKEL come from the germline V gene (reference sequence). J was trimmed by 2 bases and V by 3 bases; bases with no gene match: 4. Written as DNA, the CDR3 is TGTGCCAGCAGCCAGGAACAGGGGACCTACGAGCAGTACTTC. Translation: CASSQEQGTYEQYF.